Shown below are 16 T cell receptor beta chains from a single sample sequenced in a study of T cells in localized non-small cell lung cancer. This table comes from immunoSEQ multiplex PCR, and its TCRdb copy is limited to in-frame clones, with some not included. The sample lists tens of thousands of clones, approximately 84% occurring once. This specimen consisted of peripheral blood, obtained before any cancer treatment. The source is a female donor of 60 years or more with stage I lung adenocarcinoma.

This clone is a singleton in its sample. The chain combines TRBV5-5 with TRBJ2-7; D not certain. The CDR3 is made up of 14 amino acids. The germline CDR1 and CDR2 sequences are SGHKS and YYEKEE (reference sequence). Between the trimmed V and J ends, which lost 0 bases and 0 bases, there was a span of 7 bases. CDR3 protein: CASSLVVPSYEQYF. The CDR3 DNA reads as TGTGCCAGCAGCTTGGTTGTGCCCTCCTACGAGCAGTACTTC.

In this sample, this clone turned up once. The chain recombines TRBV21-1 with TRBJ2-7; the table's TRBD2 call for D was not verified on the DNA. TRBV21-1 is marked as a pseudogene. The CDR3 length is 20 residues. The CDR3 sequence is CASSHRPMTSGEVRAYEQYF. The CDR3 DNA reads TGTGCCAGCAGCCACCGTCCCATGACTAGCGGCGAGGTGAGGGCCTACGAGCAGTACTTC.

The gene calls are TRBV5-8 and TRBJ2-7; TRBD2 matches 13 bases. V lost 4 bases, J lost 4 bases, and 5 bases stayed unmatched. The CDR3 loop spans 15 amino acids. Germline V CDR1 and CDR2: SGHTS, YDEGEE. CDR3 residues: CASSRTSGSLYEQYF. Here the CDR3 DNA reads TGTGCCAGCAGCCGGACTAGCGGGAGTCTGTACGAGCAGTACTTC.

CDR3 bases: TGTGCCAGCAGCCGAGTGGGGGGCTCTGATGGCTACACCTTC. Its translation: CASSRVGGSDGYTF. The rearrangement joins TRBV7-9 to TRBJ1-2; perhaps TRBD1 as D (6 bases). The CDR3 totals 14 residues. Trimming left V 5 bases short and J 6 bases short, with 16 bases between. Germline lookup yields CDR1 SEHNR and CDR2 FQNEAQ (reference sequence).

J is TRBJ2-5 and V is TRBV19; the match to TRBD2 covers 12 bases. The CDR3 extends over 14 amino acids. Germline V lookup: CDR1 LNHDA, CDR2 SQIVND (reference sequence). The V gene end was trimmed by 9 bases and the J gene end by 2 bases; junction bases not matched to a gene: 4. The CDR3 DNA is TGTGCCAGCGGACTAGCGGGAAAACAAGAGACCCAGTACTTC. It yields the protein CASGLAGKQETQYF.

This chain links TRBV30 with TRBJ2-7; D not certain. The CDR3 consists of 13 residues. Trimming removed 0 bases at V and 3 bases at J, with 9 bases between. Germline V gene data show CDR1 as GTSNPN and CDR2 as SVGIG (reference sequence). The CDR3 sequence is CAWSVIRFYEQYF. DNA of the CDR3: TGTGCCTGGAGTGTCATCCGTTTCTACGAGCAGTACTTC.

This chain joins TRBV6-1 and TRBJ1-3; D is undetermined. V was cut by 6 bases and J by 0 bases, with 6 bases left in between. The CDR3 consists of 13 residues. Germline assignment: CDR1 MNHNS and CDR2 SASEGT. The CDR3 DNA follows: TGTGCCAGCAGATCAGGCTCTGGAAACACCATATATTTT. Protein: CASRSGSGNTIYF.

In nucleotides, the CDR3 is TGCAGCGTTGAACCGGGGCCGGGGGAGCTGTTTTTT. Encoded protein: CSVEPGPGELFF. The chain carries TRBV29-1 and TRBJ2-2; the D gene could be TRBD1 or TRBD2 (5 bases each). Germline V lookup: CDR1 SQVTM, CDR2 ANQGSEA. The ends were cut back, 2 bases at V and 8 bases at J, with 9 bases in the middle. The CDR3 consists of 12 residues.

This clone was recorded once. V and J are TRBV9 and TRBJ2-1; possibly TRBD2 for D (5 bases). The germline gives CDR1 SGDLS, CDR2 YYNGEE. Trimming stripped 4 bases from V and 1 base from J, with 15 bases between. The CDR3 has 16 amino acids. CDR3: CASSFGEGLSYNEQFF. CDR3 nucleotide sequence: TGTGCCAGCAGCTTTGGCGAGGGCCTTTCCTACAATGAGCAGTTCTTC.

The rearrangement uses TRBV7-2 and TRBJ2-3, with 14 bases that match TRBD2. The germline V gene has CDR1 SGHTA and CDR2 FQGNSA. This CDR3 has 17 amino acids. The V segment lost 4 bases and the J segment 3 bases; nucleotides outside the gene matches: 6. The CDR3 bases are TGTGCCAGCAGCTCGGGACTAGCGGGAGTGAGGACAGATACGCAGTATTTT. The encoded protein is CASSSGLAGVRTDTQYF.

This rearrangement joins TRBV5-1 to TRBJ2-3; possible D gene TRBD1, 6 bases. The germline gives CDR1 SGHRS, CDR2 YFSETQ. The CDR3 totals 16 residues. Deletions cut 0 bases from V and 0 bases from J, with 11 bases between. The CDR3 nucleotides read TGCGCCAGCAGCTTGGCCGGGACAACTAGCACAGATACGCAGTATTTT. Translating it yields CASSLAGTTSTDTQYF. Filled out from reference TRBV5-1 and TRBJ2-3, the complete variable domain reads KAGVTQTPRYLIKTRGQQVTLSCSPISGHRSVSWYQQTPGQGLQFLFEYFSETQRNKGNFPGRFSGRQFSNSRSEMNVSTLELGDSALYLCASSLAGTTSTDTQYFGPGTRLTVL.

The chain employs TRBV9 and TRBJ2-3; TRBD1 or TRBD2 may be the D gene (5 bases each). The ends were cut back, 3 bases at V and 8 bases at J, with 10 bases in the middle. Germline loops: CDR1 SGDLS, CDR2 YYNGEE. CDR3 length equals 12 residues. CDR3 sequence (DNA): TGTGCCAGCAGCGGGGGACGGGGTACGCAGTATTTT. This codes for CASSGGRGTQYF.

The chain uses TRBV5-5 and TRBJ2-7; D is undetermined. Trimming pared 7 bases from V and 3 bases from J, leaving 11 bases between. Germline CDR1 and CDR2: SGHKS and YYEKEE (reference sequence). The CDR3 sequence is 12 residues long. In DNA form, the CDR3 reads TGTGCCAGCTCTTTGGCTCTCTACGAGCAGTACTTC. This sequence encodes CASSLALYEQYF. The entire variable domain, with the rest obtained from reference TRBV5-5 and TRBJ2-7, is as follows: DAGVTQSPTHLIKTRGQQVTLRCSPISGHKSVSWYQQVLGQGPQFIFQYYEKEERGRGNFPDRFSARQFPNYSSELNVNALLLGDSALYLCASSLALYEQYFGPGTRLTVT.

V and J are TRBV6-1 and TRBJ1-2; D unclear. This CDR3 has 14 residues. The V end lost 7 bases, the J end lost 0 bases, and 12 bases lay between the germline ends. CDR1 is MNHNS, CDR2 SASEGT, per germline. The CDR3 DNA is TGTGCCAGCACCGGGCACCTTACTAACTATGGCTACACCTTC. This translates into CASTGHLTNYGYTF.

This sequence joins TRBV2 and TRBJ2-1; TRBD1 agrees at 10 bases. Germline-derived CDR1 and CDR2 are SNHLY and FYNNEI. Trimming cost V 8 bases and J 2 bases; bases outside gene matches: 9. This CDR3 is built from 16 residues. CDR3 protein: CASETIGTGAYNEQFF. For the CDR3, the DNA is TGTGCCAGCGAGACAATCGGGACAGGGGCCTACAATGAGCAGTTCTTC.

The rearrangement links TRBV12-5 to TRBJ1-6; D gene unclear. Trimming cost V 2 bases and J 5 bases, with 7 bases left between them. Per germline, CDR1 LGHNT and CDR2 FRNRAP. The CDR3 runs 14 residues. The CDR3 coding sequence is TGTGCTAGTGGTTTGCTGCCCAATAATTCACCCCTCCACTTT. It is translated as CASGLLPNNSPLHF. The full variable domain, with the rest looked up from reference TRBV12-5 and TRBJ1-6, is DARVTQTPRHKVTEMGQEVTMRCQPILGHNTVFWYRQTMMQGLELLAYFRNRAPLDDSGMPKDRFSAEMPDATLATLKIQPSEPRDSAVYFCASGLLPNNSPLHFGNGTRLTVT.